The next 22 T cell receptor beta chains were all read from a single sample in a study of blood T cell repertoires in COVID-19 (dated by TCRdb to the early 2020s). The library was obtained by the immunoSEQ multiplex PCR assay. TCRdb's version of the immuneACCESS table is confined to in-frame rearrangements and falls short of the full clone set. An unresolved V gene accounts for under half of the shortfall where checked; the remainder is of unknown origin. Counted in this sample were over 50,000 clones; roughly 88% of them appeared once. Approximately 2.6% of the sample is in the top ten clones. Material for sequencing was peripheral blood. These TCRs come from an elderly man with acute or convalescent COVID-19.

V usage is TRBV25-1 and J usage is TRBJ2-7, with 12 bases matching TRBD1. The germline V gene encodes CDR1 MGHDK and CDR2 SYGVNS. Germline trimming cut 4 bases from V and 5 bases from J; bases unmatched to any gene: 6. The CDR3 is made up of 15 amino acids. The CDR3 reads CASSVPGQGANEQYF. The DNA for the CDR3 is TGTGCCAGCAGTGTACCGGGACAGGGGGCAAACGAGCAGTACTTC.

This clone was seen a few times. The chain's CDR3 is CASTGVRGYTF. The CDR3 region has the DNA TGTGCCAGCACCGGGGTCCGTGGCTACACCTTC. The genes are TRBV2 and TRBJ1-2; no definite D call. The CDR3 has 11 amino acids. Germline-derived CDR1 and CDR2 are SNHLY and FYNNEI. The V end lost 7 bases, the J end lost 7 bases, and 10 bases lay between the germline ends.

CDR3 nucleotides: TGTGCCAGCAGCTTCAGCGGGAACAATGAGCAGTTCTTC. Its translation is CASSFSGNNEQFF. V usage is TRBV7-6 and J usage is TRBJ2-1, with TRBD2 identical over 7 bases. CDR3 length: 13 amino acids. The V gene's germline CDR1 is SGHVS and CDR2 FNYEAQ. The V and J ends lost 3 bases and 5 bases, in that order; junction bases with no gene match: 1.

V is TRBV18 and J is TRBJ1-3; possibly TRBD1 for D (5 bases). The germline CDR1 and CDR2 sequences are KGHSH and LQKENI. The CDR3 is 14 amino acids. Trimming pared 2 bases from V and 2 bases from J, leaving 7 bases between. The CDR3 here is CASSPAGPGNTIYF. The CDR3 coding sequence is TGTGCCAGCTCACCAGCGGGGCCTGGAAACACCATATATTTT.

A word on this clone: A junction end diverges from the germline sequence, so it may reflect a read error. The CDR3 sequence is CASSPRTGEVKTEAFF. The CDR3 nucleotides read TGTGCCAGCAGCCCCCGGACAGGGGAAGTGAAGACTGAAGCTTTCTTT. This chain links TRBV14 with TRBJ1-1, with 9 bases that match TRBD1. Looked up from germline, CDR1 is SGHDN and CDR2 is FVKESK. This CDR3 is built from 16 residues.

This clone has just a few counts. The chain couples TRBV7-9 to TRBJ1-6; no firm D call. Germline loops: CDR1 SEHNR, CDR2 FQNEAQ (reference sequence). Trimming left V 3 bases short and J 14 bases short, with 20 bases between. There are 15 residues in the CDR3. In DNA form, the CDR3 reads TGTGCCAGCAGCTTTTCCGGGATTATGGGTGGAACCCTCCACTTT. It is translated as CASSFSGIMGGTLHF. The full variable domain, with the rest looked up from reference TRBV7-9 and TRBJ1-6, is DTGVSQNPRHKITKRGQNVTFRCDPISEHNRLYWYRQTLGQGPEFLTYFQNEAQLEKSRLLSDRFSAERPKGSFSTLEIQRTEQGDSAMYLCASSFSGIMGGTLHFGNGTRLTVT.

The CDR3 protein is CASSEGLAGVDTQYF. CDR3 coding DNA: TGTGCCAGCAGTGAGGGACTAGCGGGGGTGGATACGCAGTATTTT. V and J are TRBV6-1 and TRBJ2-3; 14 bases match TRBD2. V lost 3 bases, J lost 6 bases, and 2 bases stayed unmatched. Germline V gene sequence: CDR1 MNHNS, CDR2 SASEGT. CDR3 size: 15 residues.

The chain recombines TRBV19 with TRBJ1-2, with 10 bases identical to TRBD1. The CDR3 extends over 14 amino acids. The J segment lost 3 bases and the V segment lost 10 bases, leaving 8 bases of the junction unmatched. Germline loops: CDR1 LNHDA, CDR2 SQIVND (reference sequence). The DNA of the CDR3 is TGTGCCACCACACCCGGGACAGGGGACTATGGCTACACCTTC. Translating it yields CATTPGTGDYGYTF.

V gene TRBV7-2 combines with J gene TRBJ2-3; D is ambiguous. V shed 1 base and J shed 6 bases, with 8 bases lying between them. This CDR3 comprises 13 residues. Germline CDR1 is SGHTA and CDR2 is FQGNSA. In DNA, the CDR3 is TGTGCCAGCAGCTTAGTCAGCAGGGATACGCAGTATTTT. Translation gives CASSLVSRDTQYF.

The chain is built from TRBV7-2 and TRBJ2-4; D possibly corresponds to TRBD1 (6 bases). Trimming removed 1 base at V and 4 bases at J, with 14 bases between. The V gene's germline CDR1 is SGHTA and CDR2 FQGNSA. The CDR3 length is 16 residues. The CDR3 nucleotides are TGTGCCAGCAGCTTAGGACAGGTCAGAAGAAAAAACATTCAGTACTTC. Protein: CASSLGQVRRKNIQYF. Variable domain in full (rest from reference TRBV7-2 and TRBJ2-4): GAGVSQSPSNKVTEKGKDVELRCDPISGHTALYWYRQSLGQGLEFLIYFQGNSAPDKSGLPSDRFSAERTGGSVSTLTIQRTQQEDSAVYLCASSLGQVRRKNIQYFGAGTRLSVL.

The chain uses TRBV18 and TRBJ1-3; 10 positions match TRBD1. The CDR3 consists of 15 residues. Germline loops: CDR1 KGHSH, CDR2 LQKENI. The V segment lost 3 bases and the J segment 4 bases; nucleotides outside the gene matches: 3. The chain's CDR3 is CASSPGTGVGNTIYF. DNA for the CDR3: TGTGCCAGCTCACCGGGGACAGGGGTCGGAAACACCATATATTTT.

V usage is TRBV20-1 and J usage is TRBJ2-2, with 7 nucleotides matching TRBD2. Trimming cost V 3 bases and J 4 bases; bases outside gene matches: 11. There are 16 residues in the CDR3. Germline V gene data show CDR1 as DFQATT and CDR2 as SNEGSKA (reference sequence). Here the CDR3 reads CSASSPGRGITGELFF. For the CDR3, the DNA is TGCAGTGCTAGTTCTCCGGGGCGGGGGATCACCGGGGAGCTGTTTTTT.

In nucleotides, the CDR3 is TGCGCCAGCAGCCAAGTCACCGGGGGGGGCGGGAAGACCCAGTACTTC. As protein: CASSQVTGGGGKTQYF. J is TRBJ2-5 and V is TRBV4-3; 8 bases are a match to TRBD2. Germline CDR1 reads LGHNA; CDR2 reads YSLEER. The CDR3 has 16 residues. Trimming removed 1 base from V and 6 bases from J; junction bases left unmatched: 10.

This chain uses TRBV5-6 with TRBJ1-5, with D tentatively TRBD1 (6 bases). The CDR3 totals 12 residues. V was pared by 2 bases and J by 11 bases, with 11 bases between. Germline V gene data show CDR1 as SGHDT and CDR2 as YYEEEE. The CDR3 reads CASSLSEGAQHF. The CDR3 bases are TGTGCCAGCAGCTTAAGTGAGGGGGCCCAGCATTTT.

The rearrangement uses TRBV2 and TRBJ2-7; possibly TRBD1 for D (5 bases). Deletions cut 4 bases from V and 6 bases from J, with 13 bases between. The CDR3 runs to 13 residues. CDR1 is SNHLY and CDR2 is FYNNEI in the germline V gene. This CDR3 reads CASSGGRDSEQYF. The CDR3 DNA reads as TGTGCCAGCAGTGGGGGCAGGGATTCCGAGCAGTACTTC.

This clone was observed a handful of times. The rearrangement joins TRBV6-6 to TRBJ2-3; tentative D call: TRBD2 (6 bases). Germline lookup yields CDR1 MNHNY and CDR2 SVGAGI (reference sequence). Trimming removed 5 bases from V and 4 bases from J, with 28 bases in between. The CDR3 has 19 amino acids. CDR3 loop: CASSPEILLAASAADTQYF. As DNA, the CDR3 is TGTGCCAGCAGTCCCGAAATCCTACTAGCCGCTTCAGCAGCAGATACGCAGTATTTT.

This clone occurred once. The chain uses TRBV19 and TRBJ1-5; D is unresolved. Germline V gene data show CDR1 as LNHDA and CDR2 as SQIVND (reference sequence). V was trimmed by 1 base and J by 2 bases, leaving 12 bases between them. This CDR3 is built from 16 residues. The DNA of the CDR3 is TGTGCCAGTAGTATAGTTGCGAGTTTAGGCAATCAGCCCCAGCATTTT. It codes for CASSIVASLGNQPQHF. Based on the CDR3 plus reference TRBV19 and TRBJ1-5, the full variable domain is DGGITQSPKYLFRKEGQNVTLSCEQNLNHDAMYWYRQDPGQGLRLIYYSQIVNDFQKGDIAEGYSVSREKKESFPLTVTSAQKNPTAFYLCASSIVASLGNQPQHFGDGTRLSIL.

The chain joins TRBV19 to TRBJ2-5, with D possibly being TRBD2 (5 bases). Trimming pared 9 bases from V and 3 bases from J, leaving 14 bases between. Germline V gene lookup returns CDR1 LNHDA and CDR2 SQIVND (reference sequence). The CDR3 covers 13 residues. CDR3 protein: CASFDYLKETQYF. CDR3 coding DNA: TGTGCCAGCTTCGACTACCTAAAAGAGACCCAGTACTTC.

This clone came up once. The CDR3 DNA reads TGTGCCAGCAGCCCGGGACAGAACTATGGCTACACCTTC. Its protein is CASSPGQNYGYTF. The chain is built from TRBV5-6 and TRBJ1-2; TRBD1 matches at 7 bases. The CDR3 loop spans 13 amino acids. Germline V gives CDR1 SGHDT, CDR2 YYEEEE. After removal of 4 bases from V and 2 bases from J, the junction contained 2 bases not matched to a gene.

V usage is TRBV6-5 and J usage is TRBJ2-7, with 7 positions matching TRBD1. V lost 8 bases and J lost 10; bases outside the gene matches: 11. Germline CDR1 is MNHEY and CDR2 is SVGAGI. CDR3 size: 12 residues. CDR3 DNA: TGTGCCAGCGGCCACAGGGGCGCCGACCAGTACTTC. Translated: CASGHRGADQYF.

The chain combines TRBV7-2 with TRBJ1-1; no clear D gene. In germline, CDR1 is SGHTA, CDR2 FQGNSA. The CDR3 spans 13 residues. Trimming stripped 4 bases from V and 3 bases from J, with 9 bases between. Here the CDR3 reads CASSSREHTEAFF. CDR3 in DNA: TGTGCCAGCAGCTCGCGGGAGCACACTGAAGCTTTCTTT.

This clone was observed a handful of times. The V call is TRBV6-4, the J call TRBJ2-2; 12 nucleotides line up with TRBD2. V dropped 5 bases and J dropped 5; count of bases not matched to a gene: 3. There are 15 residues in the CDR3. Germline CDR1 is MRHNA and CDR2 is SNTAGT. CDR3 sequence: CASSRLAGETGELFF. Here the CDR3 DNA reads TGTGCCAGCAGTCGACTAGCGGGGGAAACCGGGGAGCTGTTTTTT.